This is a list of T cell receptor beta chains from one sample in a study of blood T cell repertoires in COVID-19. Method: immunoSEQ multiplex PCR; TCRdb's copy keeps in-frame clones and lacks some. This table has 9,500 to 10,000 clones, approximately 78% appearing once. Sequencing was carried out using peripheral blood. The receptors were sampled from a man in his sixties with active COVID-19. The CDR3 runs from the conserved cysteine through the conserved F or W. The order of the fields is D gene, clone size, V gene, CDR3 length, J gene, CDR3 protein, CDR3 DNA. The D gene is left open where the match is weak. A row's size may be missing; if present it is once, few, many or a size class.

-,-,TRBV28,14,TRBJ1-1,CASSLLGGDTEAFF,TGTGCCAGCAGTTTATTGGGAGGCGACACTGAAGCTTTCTTT
-,once,TRBV9,15,TRBJ1-4,CASSVGLGVFEKLFF,TGTGCCAGCAGCGTAGGCTTAGGGGTTTTTGAAAAACTGTTTTTT
TRBD1,-,TRBV5-1,13,TRBJ2-7,CASSLGQGREQYF,TGCGCCAGCTCCCTTGGACAGGGGCGCGAGCAGTACTTC
-,-,TRBV6-2/TRBV6-3,14,TRBJ2-1,CASSPVWGGPEQFF,TGTGCCAGCAGCCCCGTGTGGGGGGGCCCTGAGCAGTTCTTC
-,-,TRBV28,13,TRBJ2-7,CATRTARTYEQYF,TGTGCCACCAGGACAGCGAGAACCTACGAGCAGTACTTC
TRBD2,few,TRBV28,20,TRBJ2-2,CASSSAGLAGANYNTGELFF,TGTGCCAGCAGTTCGGCGGGACTAGCGGGGGCAAACTACAACACCGGGGAGCTGTTTTTT
-,once,TRBV6-5,12,TRBJ2-1,CASSSRANEQFF,TGTGCCAGCAGTTCAAGAGCCAATGAGCAGTTCTTC
TRBD1,-,TRBV6-5,14,TRBJ1-4,CASSYFETGGKLFF,TGTGCCAGCAGTTACTTCGAGACAGGGGGGAAACTGTTTTTT
-,-,TRBV6-2/TRBV6-3,15,TRBJ1-6,CASSFPVGGNSPLHF,TGTGCCAGCAGTTTCCCCGTGGGGGGAAATTCACCCCTCCACTTT
TRBD2,-,TRBV6-5,16,TRBJ2-7,CASSYGLGGVTYEQYF,TGTGCCAGCAGTTACGGCCTTGGGGGGGTAACCTACGAGCAGTACTTC
TRBD2,-,TRBV3-1/TRBV3-2,16,TRBJ2-2,CASSRRRGAVTGELFF,TGTGCCAGCAGCCGAAGGCGGGGGGCGGTCACCGGGGAGCTGTTTTTT
-,few,TRBV28,14,TRBJ2-1,CASSEASSYNEQFF,TGTGCCAGTAGCGAAGCGAGCTCCTACAATGAGCAGTTCTTC
TRBD2,-,TRBV28,15,TRBJ2-7,CASSLIASGSREQYF,TGTGCCAGCAGTTTAATCGCTAGCGGGAGTCGAGAGCAGTACTTC
-,-,TRBV5-1,15,TRBJ1-5,CASSLGDISNQPQHF,TGCGCCAGCAGCTTGGGGGACATCAGCAATCAGCCCCAGCATTTT
TRBD1,-,TRBV9,14,TRBJ2-7,CASSGGQTSYEQYF,TGTGCCAGCAGCGGGGGACAGACTTCCTACGAGCAGTACTTC
-,once,TRBV11-2,13,TRBJ2-7,CASSLDSSYEQYF,TGTGCCAGCAGCTTGGACAGTTCCTACGAGCAGTACTTC
-,-,TRBV4-1,17,TRBJ1-5,CASSQEGGVPSNQPQHF,TGCGCCAGCAGCCAAGAGGGGGGGGTCCCTAGCAATCAGCCCCAGCATTTT